Listed below are T cell receptor beta chains from one sample, sequenced in a study of blood T cell repertoires in COVID-19. Sequenced by immunoSEQ multiplex PCR; TCRdb stores in-frame clones only, minus some. The sample consists of roughly 32,000 clones, 65% to 90% of them appearing once. Material for sequencing was peripheral blood. The receptors originated from an elderly man with active COVID-19. CDR3s include the opening cysteine and the closing phenylalanine or tryptophan. The order of the fields is V gene, CDR3 length, J gene, CDR3 protein.

>TRBV19|14|TRBJ2-7
CASRPNGIPYEQYF
>TRBV14|14|TRBJ2-1
CASSQLGLYNEQFF
>TRBV5-1|14|TRBJ2-5
CASSYGTAQETQYF
>TRBV4-1|14|TRBJ2-5
CASSQPGGRGTQYF
>TRBV2|16|TRBJ1-5
CASTGGYIVGNQPQHF
>TRBV9|13|TRBJ2-3
CASSAYDTDTQYF
>TRBV5-6|16|TRBJ1-2
CASSLYTGTANYGYTF
>TRBV5-1|14|TRBJ2-3
CASSRRQGADTQYF
>TRBV19|17|TRBJ1-3
CASSPTGGSRAGNTIYF
>TRBV23-1|16|TRBJ2-7
CASSQLGANSSYEQYF
>TRBV7-3|16|TRBJ2-5
CASSPGLAGGRETQYF
>TRBV6-5|15|TRBJ1-2
CASSPDRGANYGYTF